What follows describes a single TCR beta chain. The antigen is not known. PCR amplification relied on 60 Vbeta primers (plus 13 Jbeta primers). Source study methods: Later work found approximately 87 million unique TCR beta chains, with roughly 11 million shared. Clones were read by immunoSEQ multiplex PCR, and TCRdb kept only the in-frame ones, dropping some. That table furnishes V, J and clone size, whereas the DNA furnished D and trimming. Of hundreds of thousands of clones listed, approximately 78% are singletons. The CDR3 is made up of 13 amino acids. Germline V CDR1 and CDR2: MRHNA, SNTAGT. The V segment lost 3 bases and the J segment 4 bases; nucleotides outside the gene matches: 1. The sample is drawn from a study of cytomegalovirus exposure and HLA in healthy donors. Study-wide points: A later analysis reportedly identified an Asian-associated ancestry cluster as carrying fewer N-insertions than the approximately 730-donor mean. Later, TCR association rates were found to vary by HLA locus, highest for DRB1 and lowest for HLA-C.

This rearrangement joins TRBV6-4 to TRBJ2-3, with 7 nucleotides matching TRBD1. Material for sequencing was PBMCs. The receptor's source is a male donor in good health and CMV-seronegative. The CDR3 region is CASSEQGADTQYF. The CDR3 DNA reads TGTGCCAGCAGTGAGCAGGGGGCAGATACGCAGTATTTT.